The rows below give T cell receptor beta chains drawn from one sample of a study of PD-1 blockade in mismatch repair-deficient tumors. The method was immunoSEQ multiplex PCR; TCRdb's version includes in-frame clones alone and lacks a portion of them. Among fewer than 45,000 clones, about 85% were seen once, and the ten largest hold around 3.9%. Sample: peripheral blood, taken around 76 weeks after starting pembrolizumab. The receptors derive from an adult with mismatch repair-deficient cancer. CDR3s include the opening cysteine and the closing phenylalanine or tryptophan. Fields, in order: V gene, CDR3 length, J gene, CDR3 protein.

TRBV30,13,TRBJ2-1,CAWTRGMVGEQFF
TRBV6-6,13,TRBJ2-5,CASKGESEETQYF
TRBV18,13,TRBJ1-2,CASSPDTDYGYTF
TRBV4-2,16,TRBJ2-1,CASSQPSGSSYNEQFF
TRBV16,16,TRBJ2-7,CASSRGTSGFSYEQYF
TRBV9,14,TRBJ2-7,CASSERTGDYEQYF
TRBV19,14,TRBJ2-3,CASSTSGSTDTQYF
TRBV7-9,14,TRBJ2-3,CASSLEGRGNTQYF
TRBV9,15,TRBJ1-2,CASSVGDRAAYGYTF
TRBV2,13,TRBJ2-5,CASVKTREETQYF
TRBV19,20,TRBJ2-1,CASSHFPSLSLAGVYNEQFF
TRBV11-3,12,TRBJ1-3,CATEDPGNTIYF
TRBV7-6,13,TRBJ1-1,CASSRRTGIEAFF
TRBV18,15,TRBJ2-7,CASSPNPGPGDEQYF
TRBV5-1,14,TRBJ2-2,CASSLDRNTGELFF
TRBV29-1,13,TRBJ2-7,CSVEDAESYEQYF
TRBV5-1,20,TRBJ2-1,CASSLAKGLAGGSRYNEQFF
TRBV9,15,TRBJ2-1,CASSVGGETDNEQFF
TRBV6-4,14,TRBJ1-1,CASSERGRNTEAFF
TRBV5-4,15,TRBJ2-7,CASSLARQSSYEQYF
TRBV19,15,TRBJ2-6,CASSVTGSGANVLTF
TRBV19,18,TRBJ1-5,CASSIDGGYRGNNQPQHF
TRBV10-3,14,TRBJ2-7,CAISEDRGGWEQYF
TRBV4-2,16,TRBJ2-1,CASSQNTGANTNEQFF
TRBV5-1,13,TRBJ1-1,CASSLRVNTEAFF
TRBV19,16,TRBJ1-1,CASTHPTRGKNTEAFF
TRBV29-1,15,TRBJ2-3,CSVEDPRGATDTQYF
TRBV6-4,16,TRBJ2-1,CASSPGTGDSYNEQFF
TRBV18,14,TRBJ2-2,CASSLAANTGELFF
TRBV27,14,TRBJ2-3,CASSSGGNPDTQYF
TRBV5-4,12,TRBJ2-7,CASSHPDSGQYF
TRBV2,14,TRBJ2-3,CASSEQGDTDTQYF
TRBV5-1,14,TRBJ1-3,CASSGTVSGNTIYF